These T cell receptor beta chains were read from a single sample in a study of early T cells in non-severe SARS-CoV-2 infection. TCRdb ran MiXCR on the 5' RACE reads and lists one entry per CDR3 protein. The data hold 25,000 to 35,000 distinct CDR3 sequences, with roughly 6.6% observed a single time. Sequenced: whole blood. These receptor sequences come from an adult who was a healthcare worker with PCR-confirmed SARS-CoV-2 infection or an uninfected control (not recorded which). Each CDR3 is given with its conserved first and last residue.

TRBV7-9	TRBJ2-1	CASSFSEQFF
TRBV4-3	TRBJ2-4	CASSQDARPTGPLAKNIQYF
TRBV3-1	TRBJ1-2	CASSHDLVAGGYTF
TRBV20-1	TRBJ2-1	CSARDWGVEQFF
TRBV20-1	TRBJ2-1	CSASLPQTGYNEQFF
TRBV5-5	TRBJ2-5	CASSGLSGETQYF
TRBV28	TRBJ1-5	CASSFQSSNQPQHF
TRBV4-1	TRBJ2-1	CASSQGLAGSYNEQFF
TRBV7-9	TRBJ2-1	CASSIKPGTSGNEQFF
TRBV6-1	TRBJ2-3	CASSNRKQWGLHTDTQYF
TRBV10-3	TRBJ2-1	CAISTTGGDYNEQFF
TRBV7-9	TRBJ2-1	CASSFYAGPDNEQFF